What follows are 15 T cell receptor beta chains derived from one specimen sequenced in a study of T cells in Graves' hyperthyroidism and ophthalmopathy. RNA transcripts yielded amplified TCR beta CDR3 regions. The TCR CDR3 first-round RT-PCR relied on the HTBI primer set. TCRdb analysed the multiplex PCR reads with MiXCR anew, one entry per CDR3 protein. Here the sample spans about 400,000 distinct CDR3 sequences, 13% to 15% being singletons. Sequences were obtained from blood. Receptor source: a woman aged 60-70 years with Graves' ophthalmopathy.

This clonotype was detected only a few times. This chain joins TRBV19 and TRBJ2-3; 7 bases line up with TRBD2. Losses at the gene ends were 3 bases for V and 2 bases for J; bases not matched to a gene: 11. In germline, CDR1 is LNHDA, CDR2 SQIVND (reference sequence). The CDR3 spans 17 residues. This chain's CDR3 is CASSMDRASGYTDTQYF. CDR3 nucleotide sequence: TGTGCCAGTAGTATGGATCGGGCTAGCGGTTACACAGATACGCAGTATTTT.

CDR3 sequence (DNA): TGTGCCACCAGCCGGGGAGGGGGGGGCAATCAGCCCCAGCATTTT. It yields the protein CATSRGGGGNQPQHF. This chain links TRBV15 with TRBJ1-5, with a weak D call TRBD1 (6 bases). Trimming left V 5 bases short and J 2 bases short, with 13 bases between. The CDR3 spans 15 residues. Germline V gene data show CDR1 as LNHNV and CDR2 as YYDKDF (reference sequence).

This clonotype occurred many times. The chain recombines TRBV11-2 with TRBJ2-2, with a possible D match to TRBD2 (5 bases). This CDR3 comprises 14 residues. CDR1 is SGHAT, CDR2 FQNNGV, per germline. V was pared by 5 bases and J by 6 bases, with 13 bases between. The CDR3 DNA sequence: TGTGCCAGCAGCCGTGTGGGAGTTCCCGGGGAGCTGTTTTTT. Translated: CASSRVGVPGELFF. The full variable domain, rest sourced from reference TRBV11-2 and TRBJ2-2, is EAGVAQSPRYKIIEKRQSVAFWCNPISGHATLYWYQQILGQGPKLLIQFQNNGVVDDSQLPKDRFSAERLKGVDSTLKIQPAKLEDSAVYLCASSRVGVPGELFFGEGSRLTVL.

This clonotype was found many times. The CDR3 loop is CASSERLAGGTDTQYF. The CDR3 DNA reads TGTGCCAGCAGTGAAAGGCTAGCGGGAGGGACAGATACGCAGTATTTT. The chain has TRBV2 and TRBJ2-3; 12 bases agree with TRBD2. CDR1 SNHLY and CDR2 FYNNEI come from the germline V gene. This CDR3 region has 16 residues. V lost 2 bases and J lost 3; bases outside the gene matches: 3.

J is TRBJ2-3 and V is TRBV4-2, with a tentative D call TRBD2 (5 bases). Germline-derived CDR1 and CDR2 are LGHNA and YNFKEQ. The CDR3 is 16 amino acids. V dropped 1 base and J dropped 2 bases, with 13 bases sitting between them. The CDR3 DNA follows: TGTGCCAGCAGCCAAGCTTCCCCGGGGTCCACAGATACGCAGTATTTT. Translated, it gives CASSQASPGSTDTQYF.

Only a few counts were recorded for this clonotype. The chain employs TRBV6-1 and TRBJ2-1; 7 bases are a match to TRBD1. Looked up from germline, CDR1 is MNHNS and CDR2 is SASEGT. Unmatched junction bases numbered 6, after V lost 6 bases and J lost 1 base. This CDR3 spans 15 amino acids. The CDR3 here is CASRGQHFSYNEQFF. CDR3 nucleotides: TGTGCCAGCAGGGGACAGCACTTTTCCTACAATGAGCAGTTCTTC.

At least ten counts were recorded for this clonotype. The V and J genes are TRBV28 and TRBJ2-7; the D gene is possibly TRBD2 (5 bases). CDR1 MDHEN and CDR2 SYDVKM come from the germline V gene. The V end lost 8 bases, the J end lost 1 base, and 18 bases lay between the germline ends. The CDR3 extends over 15 amino acids. CDR3 protein: CASALGTRGSYEQYF. In DNA, the CDR3 is TGTGCCAGCGCTCTAGGTACTAGAGGGTCCTACGAGCAGTACTTC.

As DNA, the CDR3 is TGTGCCAGCCGGAGGGGCGGGGGCTACGAGCAGTACTTC. Its translation: CASRRGGGYEQYF. The gene calls are TRBV28 and TRBJ2-7; 7 nucleotides match TRBD2. The CDR3 contains 13 residues. The V gene's germline CDR1 is MDHEN and CDR2 SYDVKM. V shed 8 bases, J shed 3 bases, and the junction held 7 bases outside the gene matches.

This clonotype was seen ten or more times. This chain links TRBV28 with TRBJ1-1; TRBD1 is a possible D gene (6 bases). Trimming pared 6 bases from V and 4 bases from J, leaving 18 bases between. Germline values: CDR1 MDHEN, CDR2 SYDVKM. The CDR3 consists of 15 residues. The CDR3 region has the DNA TGTGCCAGCAGGCCTTCGGCAGGGGAGAGCACTGAAGCTTTCTTT. Translating it yields CASRPSAGESTEAFF.

This clonotype was found a few times. This chain connects TRBV6-1 to TRBJ2-7; D ambiguous. Per the germline V gene, CDR1 is MNHNS and CDR2 is SASEGT. Trimming took 5 bases from V and 4 from J, leaving 12 bases between them. This CDR3 region has 13 residues. CDR3 region: CASSNARVYEQYF. The CDR3 coding sequence is TGTGCCAGCAGTAACGCTAGGGTTTACGAGCAGTACTTC.

In this sample, this clonotype turned up many times. This chain uses TRBV7-6 with TRBJ2-3, with D possibly being TRBD2 (5 bases). CDR3 size: 15 residues. CDR1 is SGHVS and CDR2 is FNYEAQ in the germline V gene. Trimming stripped 5 bases from V and 6 bases from J, with 18 bases between. The CDR3, as DNA: TGTGCCAGCAGCCCCGCCTCCTCCTCGGGGGATACGCAGTATTTT. Its protein product is CASSPASSSGDTQYF. The complete variable domain, with remaining parts taken from reference TRBV7-6 and TRBJ2-3, reads GAGVSQSPRYKVTKRGQDVALRCDPISGHVSLYWYRQALGQGPEFLTYFNYEAQQDKSGLPNDRFSAERPEGSISTLTIQRTEQRDSAMYRCASSPASSSGDTQYFGPGTRLTVL.

In its sample, this clonotype was seen many times. V usage is TRBV3-1 and J usage is TRBJ1-5; unclear D gene. Between the trimmed V and J ends, which lost 3 bases and 6 bases, there was a span of 12 bases. The CDR3 has 14 amino acids. CDR1 is LGHDT and CDR2 is YNNKEL in the germline V gene (reference sequence). CDR3 sequence: CASSHVPNSQPQHF. The CDR3 DNA sequence: TGTGCCAGCAGCCACGTACCAAACAGTCAGCCCCAGCATTTT.

This clonotype occurred many times. This chain joins TRBV4-1 and TRBJ1-6; D is ambiguous. Germline CDR1 and CDR2: MGHRA and YSYEKL. The CDR3 runs 16 residues. V was cut by 5 bases and J by 5 bases, with 16 bases left in between. CDR3 bases: TGCGCCAGCAGCTCTGTTCACGGGCGTGATAATTCACCCCTCCACTTT. It is translated as CASSSVHGRDNSPLHF.

The chain uses TRBV19 and TRBJ1-5; 8 bases agree with TRBD1. The junction had 3 bases not matched to a gene; V was cut back by 3 bases and J by 5 bases. Germline V gives CDR1 LNHDA, CDR2 SQIVND (reference sequence). This CDR3 spans 14 amino acids. As DNA, the CDR3 is TGTGCCAGTAGTATCAGGGGGCCGGATCAGCCCCAGCATTTT. It encodes CASSIRGPDQPQHF.

The chain recombines TRBV29-1 with TRBJ1-2; possibly TRBD1 for D (5 bases). This CDR3 has 13 amino acids. Germline V CDR1 and CDR2: SQVTM, ANQGSEA. Trimming removed 0 bases at V and 4 bases at J, with 9 bases between. This chain's CDR3 is CSVEERGTYGYTF. The DNA of the CDR3 is TGCAGCGTTGAAGAACGGGGGACCTATGGCTACACCTTC.